A single sample gave rise to the 31 T cell receptor beta chains below, sequenced in a study of blood T cell repertoires in COVID-19. Assay: immunoSEQ multiplex PCR; the TCRdb copy retains only in-frame clones and omits some. The sample contains 130,000 or so clones, 84% of which appear only once. The sample comprised PBMCs or T cells enriched from blood (not recorded which). The receptors here all came from a woman in her twenties or thirties who had recovered from COVID-19.

V and J are TRBV23-1 and TRBJ1-5, with 8 bases identical to TRBD1. TRBV23-1 is identified as an open reading frame with a role that is uncertain. This CDR3 has 14 residues. V was pared by 6 bases and J by 6 bases, with 7 bases of the junction left unmatched. The DNA of the CDR3 is TGCGCCAGCAGCCCCGGACAGGGAGGTCAGCCCCAGCATTTT. It specifies CASSPGQGGQPQHF.

V gene TRBV10-3 combines with J gene TRBJ2-2; D is perhaps TRBD1 (5 bases). This CDR3 comprises 15 residues. Germline CDR1 ENHRY, CDR2 SYGVKD. Trimming removed 0 bases from V and 2 bases from J, with 7 bases in between. Here the CDR3 reads CAISESRGNTGELFF. In DNA, the CDR3 is TGTGCCATCAGTGAGTCAAGGGGTAACACCGGGGAGCTGTTTTTT.

The V call is TRBV5-5, the J call TRBJ1-6; 7 positions match TRBD1. This CDR3 spans 14 amino acids. The germline V gene encodes CDR1 SGHKS and CDR2 YYEKEE (reference sequence). J lost 4 bases, V lost 3 bases, and 1 base had no gene match. CDR3 residues: CASSWGQYNSPLHF. As DNA, the CDR3 is TGTGCCAGCAGCTGGGGACAGTATAATTCACCCCTCCACTTT. Drawing the rest from reference TRBV5-5 and TRBJ1-6, the complete variable domain is DAGVTQSPTHLIKTRGQQVTLRCSPISGHKSVSWYQQVLGQGPQFIFQYYEKEERGRGNFPDRFSARQFPNYSSELNVNALLLGDSALYLCASSWGQYNSPLHFGNGTRLTVT.

The rearrangement links TRBV14 to TRBJ2-2; a possible D gene is TRBD1 (6 bases). The CDR3 runs 15 residues. In germline, CDR1 is SGHDN, CDR2 FVKESK. V lost 6 bases and J 3 bases, leaving 14 bases between the germline ends. CDR3 sequence reads: CASSFLDRYTGELFF. The CDR3 coding sequence is TGTGCCAGCAGTTTCTTGGACAGATACACCGGGGAGCTGTTTTTT.

This clone was detected only once. The chain joins TRBV3-1 (or the pseudogene TRBV3-2) to TRBJ2-7; D is undetermined. Trimming removed 1 base at V and 6 bases at J, with 16 bases between. CDR1 is LGHDT, CDR2 YNNKEL, per germline (reference sequence). The CDR3 is 15 residues long. DNA of the CDR3: TGTGCCAGCAGCCAAGGACTTCTCTTATCCGGCGAGCAGTACTTC. It translates to CASSQGLLLSGEQYF.

This chain uses TRBV19 with TRBJ2-7, with 8 bases identical to TRBD1. This CDR3 spans 12 amino acids. In germline, CDR1 is LNHDA, CDR2 SQIVND (reference sequence). The J segment lost 6 bases and the V segment lost 3 bases, leaving 1 base of the junction unmatched. This chain's CDR3 is CASSMTGVEQYF. The DNA of the CDR3 is TGTGCCAGTAGTATGACAGGGGTCGAGCAGTACTTC.

The rearrangement links TRBV7-9 to TRBJ2-1, with 11 bases aligning to TRBD2. The V segment lost 5 bases and the J segment 8 bases; nucleotides outside the gene matches: 11. The CDR3 runs 16 residues. Germline V gene lookup returns CDR1 SEHNR and CDR2 FQNEAQ (reference sequence). CDR3 amino acids: CASSPTSGSGSYEQFF. The CDR3 coding sequence is TGTGCCAGCAGCCCTACTAGCGGGAGTGGTAGCTATGAGCAGTTCTTC.

V and J are TRBV19 and TRBJ1-5, with 10 positions matching TRBD1. Germline assignment: CDR1 LNHDA and CDR2 SQIVND (reference sequence). The CDR3 covers 15 residues. V lost 5 bases to trimming and J lost 7 bases; unmatched junction nucleotides: 8. The CDR3 sequence: CASSLPGQGYQPQHF. The CDR3, as DNA: TGTGCCAGTAGTCTCCCGGGACAGGGGTACCAGCCCCAGCATTTT.

V and J are TRBV5-8 and TRBJ1-5; D is undetermined. CDR1 and CDR2 (germline): SGHTS, YDEGEE. V lost 0 bases and J lost 5, with 6 bases in between. The CDR3 is 13 amino acids. CDR3 in DNA: TGTGCCAGCAGCTTGGTTGGGCATCAGCCCCAGCATTTT. This gives the protein CASSLVGHQPQHF.

The gene calls are TRBV5-6 and TRBJ1-5; 7 nucleotides align to TRBD1. V trimming: 2 bases; J trimming: 2 bases; junction bases outside the gene matches: 4. The CDR3 sequence is 15 residues long. Germline CDR1 and CDR2: SGHDT and YYEEEE. The CDR3 nucleotides are TGTGCCAGCAGCTTCCGGACAGGCCGCAATCAGCCCCAGCATTTT. It codes for CASSFRTGRNQPQHF. Supplemented by reference TRBV5-6 and TRBJ1-5, the full variable domain reads DAGVTQSPTHLIKTRGQQVTLRCSPKSGHDTVSWYQQALGQGPQFIFQYYEEEERQRGNFPDRFSGHQFPNYSSELNVNALLLGDSALYLCASSFRTGRNQPQHFGDGTRLSIL.

CDR3 nucleotide sequence: TGTGCCAGCAGTAGTGGCAGGGGGTGGCATTTT. It translates to CASSSGRGWHF. J is TRBJ1-5 and V is TRBV6-5; TRBD1 matches 7 bases. Germline V CDR1 and CDR2: MNHEY, SVGAGI. V lost 5 bases, J lost 15 bases, and 7 bases stayed unmatched. This CDR3 contains 11 residues.

This sequence joins TRBV3-1 (or the pseudogene TRBV3-2) and TRBJ1-5, with D hard to call. V lost 0 bases, J lost 7 bases, and 13 bases lay in between. Germline CDR1 reads LGHDT; CDR2 reads YNNKEL (reference sequence). CDR3 size: 15 residues. The CDR3 sequence is CASSQEGPRAQPQHF. Written as DNA, the CDR3 is TGTGCCAGCAGCCAAGAAGGCCCGCGGGCCCAGCCCCAGCATTTT.

The chain combines TRBV2 with TRBJ2-2; 10 bases line up with TRBD2. CDR3 length equals 18 residues. Germline assignment: CDR1 SNHLY and CDR2 FYNNEI. The trim removed 3 bases at V and 5 bases at J, leaving 12 bases unmatched. CDR3 DNA sequence: TGTGCCAGCAGTGAGATCCAGCGGGAGGGCCTGAGTACCGGGGAGCTGTTTTTT. Its protein is CASSEIQREGLSTGELFF.

The genes are TRBV7-2 and TRBJ2-2, with a possible D match to TRBD1 (6 bases). CDR1 and CDR2 (germline): SGHTA, FQGNSA. The CDR3 is 15 residues long. V lost 3 bases to trimming and J lost 3 bases, with 11 bases between them. CDR3 protein: CASSFVGAYTGELFF. The CDR3 nucleotides read TGTGCCAGCAGCTTTGTGGGGGCTTACACCGGGGAGCTGTTTTTT.

CDR3 amino acids: CAIRSRQAPNTEAFF. The DNA for the CDR3 is TGTGCCATCAGAAGCAGACAGGCGCCGAACACTGAAGCTTTCTTT. The chain couples TRBV10-3 to TRBJ1-1, with a weak D call TRBD1 (6 bases). The CDR3 runs 15 residues. Germline V lookup: CDR1 ENHRY, CDR2 SYGVKD. Trimming left V 6 bases short and J 1 base short, with 15 bases between.

This clone has more than one count but fewer than ten. In DNA, the CDR3 is TGTGCCAGCAGTGAAACCCGAACAGGGTACGTTCAGCCCCAGCATTTT. This codes for CASSETRTGYVQPQHF. The gene calls are TRBV6-1 and TRBJ1-5, with D tentatively TRBD1 (6 bases). Germline V gene data show CDR1 as MNHNS and CDR2 as SASEGT. V gave up 2 bases and J gave up 6 bases, with 17 bases separating them. The CDR3 is made up of 16 amino acids.

The chain couples TRBV28 to TRBJ1-2; D uncertain. The CDR3 sequence is 13 residues long. Looked up from germline, CDR1 is MDHEN and CDR2 is SYDVKM. Trimming removed 5 bases from V and 7 bases from J, with 14 bases in between. The chain's CDR3 is CASSPQRAFGYTF. The CDR3 nucleotides read TGTGCCAGCAGTCCCCAGAGGGCCTTTGGCTACACCTTC.

J is TRBJ2-2 and V is TRBV30, with 7 positions matching TRBD2. After removal of 0 bases from V and 5 bases from J, the junction contained 6 bases not matched to a gene. The CDR3 contains 15 residues. Per germline, CDR1 GTSNPN and CDR2 SVGIG (reference sequence). CDR3 loop: CAWSVRSGKTGELFF. CDR3 coding DNA: TGTGCCTGGAGTGTACGGAGCGGGAAAACCGGGGAGCTGTTTTTT.

V gene TRBV9 combines with J gene TRBJ2-7; TRBD2 matches 8 bases. The CDR3 has 15 residues. Per the germline V gene, CDR1 is SGDLS and CDR2 is YYNGEE. V gave up 0 bases and J gave up 6 bases; unmatched junction bases: 8. The CDR3 coding sequence is TGTGCCAGCAGCGTAGACGGGAGGGCCTCGGGCGAGCAGTACTTC. This gives the protein CASSVDGRASGEQYF.

The rearrangement joins TRBV28 to TRBJ1-2; TRBD1 matches 8 bases. The CDR3 covers 16 residues. The V gene's germline CDR1 is MDHEN and CDR2 SYDVKM. With V trimmed by 4 bases and J by 2 bases, 9 bases remained unmatched. CDR3 nucleotides: TGTGCCAGCAGTTCTTGGACAGGGTGGAGCAACTATGGCTACACCTTC. As protein: CASSSWTGWSNYGYTF.

The chain couples TRBV2 to TRBJ2-7; 8 nucleotides line up with TRBD2. Germline CDR1 and CDR2: SNHLY and FYNNEI. V lost 1 base to trimming and J lost 4 bases; unmatched junction nucleotides: 6. The CDR3 consists of 15 residues. The CDR3 sequence is CASSEVGAGAYEQYF. CDR3 bases: TGTGCCAGCAGTGAAGTGGGAGCGGGAGCTTACGAGCAGTACTTC.

The chain links TRBV7-2 to TRBJ2-3, with 11 bases that match TRBD2. The junction had 12 bases not matched to a gene; V was cut back by 5 bases and J by 5 bases. The CDR3 consists of 17 residues. Per germline, CDR1 SGHTA and CDR2 FQGNSA. CDR3 nucleotides: TGTGCCAGCAGCCCGTTAGCGGGAGGGCCGATGATAGATACGCAGTATTTT. Protein product: CASSPLAGGPMIDTQYF.

The CDR3 bases are TGCGCCAGCAGCTTGGCGGTCCGCGGGAGCGGTGATACGCAGTATTTT. It encodes CASSLAVRGSGDTQYF. This sequence joins TRBV5-1 and TRBJ2-3, with 7 bases aligning to TRBD2. This CDR3 has 16 residues. J was trimmed by 6 bases and V by 0 bases; bases with no gene match: 10. The germline gives CDR1 SGHRS, CDR2 YFSETQ. Full variable domain (missing parts from reference TRBV5-1 and TRBJ2-3): KAGVTQTPRYLIKTRGQQVTLSCSPISGHRSVSWYQQTPGQGLQFLFEYFSETQRNKGNFPGRFSGRQFSNSRSEMNVSTLELGDSALYLCASSLAVRGSGDTQYFGPGTRLTVL.

The rearrangement uses TRBV5-1 and TRBJ2-2, with D possibly TRBD2 on 6 matching bases. From germline, CDR1 is SGHRS and CDR2 YFSETQ. This CDR3 has 13 residues. Trimming stripped 4 bases from V and 4 bases from J, with 8 bases between. The CDR3 here is CASSRGTTGELFF. CDR3 sequence (DNA): TGCGCCAGCAGCCGCGGGACCACCGGGGAGCTGTTTTTT.

Only one count was recorded for this clone. The chain employs TRBV4-3 and TRBJ2-1; the D is unclear. The CDR3 extends over 16 amino acids. V dropped 1 base and J dropped 0 bases, with 10 bases sitting between them. Germline V CDR1 and CDR2: LGHNA, YSLEER. In DNA, the CDR3 is TGCGCCAGCAGCCAAGTATCGAGGAGCTCCTACAATGAGCAGTTCTTC. It encodes CASSQVSRSSYNEQFF.

The chain is built from TRBV5-5 and TRBJ2-1; 11 positions agree with TRBD2. This CDR3 region has 15 residues. V lost 4 bases, J lost 3 bases, and 3 bases stayed unmatched. Germline CDR1 and CDR2: SGHKS and YYEKEE (reference sequence). The CDR3 region has the DNA TGTGCCAGCAGCACCACTAGCGGGAGCTACAATGAGCAGTTCTTC. Its translation: CASSTTSGSYNEQFF.

The rearrangement links TRBV4-2 to TRBJ1-6; D unclear. The CDR3 consists of 13 residues. With 5 bases removed from V and 10 bases from J, the gap between germline ends came to 12 bases. The germline CDR1 and CDR2 sequences are LGHNA and YNFKEQ. As DNA, the CDR3 is TGTGCCAGCAGCGCCGAGTTGCGGTCACCCCTCCACTTT. This encodes CASSAELRSPLHF.

J is TRBJ2-5 and V is TRBV30, with 7 bases fitting TRBD1. V shed 3 bases, J shed 1 base, and the junction held 2 bases outside the gene matches. There are 13 residues in the CDR3. Germline CDR1 GTSNPN, CDR2 SVGIG (reference sequence). The CDR3 region is CAWRNRGQETQYF. The CDR3 DNA reads TGTGCCTGGAGGAACAGGGGCCAAGAGACCCAGTACTTC.

This clone has just a few counts. This sequence joins TRBV30 and TRBJ2-1, with 9 nucleotides matching TRBD2. The CDR3 consists of 15 residues. V was pared by 4 bases and J by 5 bases, with 9 bases of the junction left unmatched. Germline V gene data show CDR1 as GTSNPN and CDR2 as SVGIG (reference sequence). The CDR3 sequence: CAWKLAGFPNNEQFF. The DNA of the CDR3 is TGTGCCTGGAAGCTAGCGGGATTCCCCAACAATGAGCAGTTCTTC.

To note about this clone: Within the sample, other DNA sequences also encode this same CDR3. The CDR3 region is CASSQDERDTPYEQYF. DNA for the CDR3: TGCGCCAGCAGCCAAGATGAACGGGACACCCCCTACGAGCAGTACTTC. V gene TRBV4-3 combines with J gene TRBJ2-7; D perhaps matches TRBD1 (6 bases). The ends were cut back, 0 bases at V and 2 bases at J, with 14 bases in the middle. Looked up from germline, CDR1 is LGHNA and CDR2 is YSLEER. This CDR3 is built from 16 residues.

The gene calls are TRBV2 and TRBJ2-3; 9 positions agree with TRBD2. This CDR3 spans 16 amino acids. The J segment lost 2 bases and the V segment lost 3 bases, leaving 6 bases of the junction unmatched. Germline CDR1 reads SNHLY; CDR2 reads FYNNEI. As DNA, the CDR3 is TGTGCCAGCAGTGAGACTAGCGGACGATACACAGATACGCAGTATTTT. Amino acid sequence: CASSETSGRYTDTQYF.